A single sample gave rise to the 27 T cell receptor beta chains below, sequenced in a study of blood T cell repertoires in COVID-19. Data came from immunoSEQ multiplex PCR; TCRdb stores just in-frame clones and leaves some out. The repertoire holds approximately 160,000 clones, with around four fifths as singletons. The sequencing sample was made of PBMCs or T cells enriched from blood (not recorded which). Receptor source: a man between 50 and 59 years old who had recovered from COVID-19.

CDR3 loop: CASSVVGVANTGELFF. Here the CDR3 DNA reads TGTGCCAGCAGCGTAGTGGGCGTAGCGAACACCGGGGAGCTGTTTTTT. The V and J genes are TRBV9 and TRBJ2-2, with D unclear. The CDR3 totals 16 residues. CDR1 is SGDLS, CDR2 YYNGEE, per germline. The V gene lost 0 bases and the J gene lost 0 bases, with 9 bases spanning the gap.

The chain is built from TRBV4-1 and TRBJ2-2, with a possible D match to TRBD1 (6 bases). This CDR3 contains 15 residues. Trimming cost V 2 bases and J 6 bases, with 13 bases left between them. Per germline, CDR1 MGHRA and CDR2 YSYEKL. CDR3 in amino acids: CASSQSTGLSGELFF. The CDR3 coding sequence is TGCGCCAGCAGCCAATCTACAGGGTTATCCGGGGAGCTGTTTTTT.

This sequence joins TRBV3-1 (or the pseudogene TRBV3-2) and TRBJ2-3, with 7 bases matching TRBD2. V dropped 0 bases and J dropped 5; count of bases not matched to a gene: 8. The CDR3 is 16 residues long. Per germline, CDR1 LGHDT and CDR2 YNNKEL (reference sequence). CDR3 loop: CASSQDRVAGVDTQYF. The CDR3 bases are TGTGCCAGCAGCCAAGATAGGGTGGCGGGGGTAGATACGCAGTATTTT.

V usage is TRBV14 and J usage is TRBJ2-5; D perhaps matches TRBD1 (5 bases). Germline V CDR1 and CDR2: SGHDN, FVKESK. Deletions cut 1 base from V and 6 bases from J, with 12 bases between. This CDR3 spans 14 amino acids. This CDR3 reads CASSQGGGEKTQYF. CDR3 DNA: TGTGCCAGCAGCCAAGGGGGCGGAGAGAAGACCCAGTACTTC.

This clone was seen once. The CDR3 DNA is TGTGCCAGCCCTATCGCCTTCCGGGACAGGGGTCACCCAGTAATCAATCAGCCCCAGCATTTT. Protein: CASPIAFRDRGHPVINQPQHF. This rearrangement joins TRBV18 to TRBJ1-5; 10 nucleotides line up with TRBD1. Per germline, CDR1 KGHSH and CDR2 LQKENI. CDR3 length: 21 amino acids. The ends lost 8 bases at V and 3 bases at J; junction bases unmatched: 25.

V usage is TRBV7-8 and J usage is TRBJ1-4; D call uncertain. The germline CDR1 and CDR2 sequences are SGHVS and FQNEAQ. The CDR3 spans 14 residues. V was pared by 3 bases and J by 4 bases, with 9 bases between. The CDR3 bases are TGTGCCAGCAGCTTCTCAGATATTAATGAAAAACTGTTTTTT. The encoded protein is CASSFSDINEKLFF.

This CDR3 reads CASSAADRGSEGYTF. The CDR3 region has the DNA TGTGCCAGCAGCGCCGCGGACAGGGGGTCTGAAGGCTACACCTTC. V and J are TRBV9 and TRBJ1-2, with 10 positions matching TRBD1. The CDR3 has 15 residues. Trimming removed 3 bases from V and 8 bases from J; junction bases left unmatched: 10. Germline V gives CDR1 SGDLS, CDR2 YYNGEE. The whole variable domain, filled in from reference TRBV9 and TRBJ1-2, reads DSGVTQTPKHLITATGQRVTLRCSPRSGDLSVYWYQQSLDQGLQFLIQYYNGEERAKGNILERFSAQQFPDLHSELNLSSLELGDSALYFCASSAADRGSEGYTFGSGTRLTVV.

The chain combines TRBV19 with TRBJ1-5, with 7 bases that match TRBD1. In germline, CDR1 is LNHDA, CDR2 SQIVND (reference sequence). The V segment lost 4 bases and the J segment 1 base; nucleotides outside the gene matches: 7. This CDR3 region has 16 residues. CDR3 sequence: CASSRGSRGSNQPQHF. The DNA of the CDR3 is TGTGCCAGTAGTAGGGGGAGCAGGGGGAGCAATCAGCCCCAGCATTTT.

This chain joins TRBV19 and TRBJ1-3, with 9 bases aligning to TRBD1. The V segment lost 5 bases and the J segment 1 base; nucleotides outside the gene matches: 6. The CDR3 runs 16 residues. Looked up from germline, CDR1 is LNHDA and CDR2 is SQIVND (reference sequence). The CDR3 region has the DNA TGTGCCAGTAGTCGCCGGGACAGGGCTTCTGGAAACACCATATATTTT. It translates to CASSRRDRASGNTIYF.

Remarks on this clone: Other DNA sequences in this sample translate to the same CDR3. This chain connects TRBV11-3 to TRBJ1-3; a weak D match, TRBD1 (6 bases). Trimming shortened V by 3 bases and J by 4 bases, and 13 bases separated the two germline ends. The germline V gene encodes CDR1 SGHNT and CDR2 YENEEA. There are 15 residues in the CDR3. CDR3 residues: CASSLAGGYGNTIYF. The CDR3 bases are TGTGCCAGCAGCTTGGCGGGGGGCTACGGAAACACCATATATTTT.

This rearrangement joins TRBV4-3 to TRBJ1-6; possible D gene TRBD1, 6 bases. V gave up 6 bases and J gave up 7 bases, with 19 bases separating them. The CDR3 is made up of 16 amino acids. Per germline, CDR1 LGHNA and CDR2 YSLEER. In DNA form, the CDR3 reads TGCGCCAGCAGTGATGGATCAGCGAGGGGGAATTCACCCCTCCACTTT. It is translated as CASSDGSARGNSPLHF.

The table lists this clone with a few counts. CDR3 region: CASSYSMSGLVSYEQYF. For the CDR3, the DNA is TGTGCCAGCAGTTACTCAATGTCAGGGCTGGTTTCCTACGAGCAGTACTTC. The chain uses TRBV6-2 or TRBV6-3 and TRBJ2-7; D possibly corresponds to TRBD1 (5 bases). V lost 0 bases and J lost 1, with 16 bases in between. CDR1 MNHEY and CDR2 SVGEGT come from the germline V gene. The CDR3 totals 17 residues.

In DNA, the CDR3 is TGTGCCAGCAGTTCGCTTCGACAGGGAGAAGCTTTCTTT. Translation: CASSSLRQGEAFF. The chain joins TRBV12-3 or TRBV12-4 to TRBJ1-1; 7 bases are a match to TRBD1. This CDR3 has 13 amino acids. V was clipped by 4 bases and J by 8 bases; unmatched bases: 7.

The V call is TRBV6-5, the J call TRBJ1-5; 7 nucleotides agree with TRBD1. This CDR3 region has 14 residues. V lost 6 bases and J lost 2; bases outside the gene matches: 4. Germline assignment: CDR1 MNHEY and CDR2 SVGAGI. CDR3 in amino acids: CASSNRGGNQPQHF. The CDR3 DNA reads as TGTGCCAGCAGCAACAGGGGAGGCAATCAGCCCCAGCATTTT.

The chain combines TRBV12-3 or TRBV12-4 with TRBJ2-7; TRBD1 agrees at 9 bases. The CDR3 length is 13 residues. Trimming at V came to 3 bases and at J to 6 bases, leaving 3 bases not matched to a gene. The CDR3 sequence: CASSLRDRAEQYF. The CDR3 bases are TGTGCCAGCAGTTTGCGGGACAGGGCCGAGCAGTACTTC.

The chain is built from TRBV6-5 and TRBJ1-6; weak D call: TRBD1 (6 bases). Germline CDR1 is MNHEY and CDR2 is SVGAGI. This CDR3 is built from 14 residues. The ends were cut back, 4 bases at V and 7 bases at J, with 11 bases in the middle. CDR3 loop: CASSWNRENSPLHF. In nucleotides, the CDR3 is TGTGCCAGCAGTTGGAACAGGGAGAATTCACCCCTCCACTTT.

CDR3 nucleotides: TGTGCCAGTCGGCCCCAAGGATGGAGCTATGGCTACACCTTC. The encoded protein is CASRPQGWSYGYTF. The rearrangement uses TRBV19 and TRBJ1-2; D unclear. The CDR3 totals 14 residues. V lost 8 bases and J lost 4, with 17 bases in between. CDR1 LNHDA and CDR2 SQIVND come from the germline V gene (reference sequence).

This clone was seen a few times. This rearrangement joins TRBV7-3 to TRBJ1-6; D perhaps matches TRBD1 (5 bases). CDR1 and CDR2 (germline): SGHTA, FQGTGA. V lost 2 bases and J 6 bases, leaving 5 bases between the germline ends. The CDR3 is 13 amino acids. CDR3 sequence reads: CASSLQGNSPLHF. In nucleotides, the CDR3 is TGTGCCAGCAGCTTACAGGGTAATTCACCCCTCCACTTT.

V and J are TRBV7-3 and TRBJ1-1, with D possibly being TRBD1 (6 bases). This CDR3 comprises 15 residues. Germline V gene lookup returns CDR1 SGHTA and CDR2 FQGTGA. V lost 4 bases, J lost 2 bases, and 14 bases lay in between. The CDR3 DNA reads TGTGCCAGCAGCTCTACACAGGGCAGAAACACTGAAGCTTTCTTT. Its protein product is CASSSTQGRNTEAFF. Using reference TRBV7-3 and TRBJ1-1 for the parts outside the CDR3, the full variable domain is GAGVSQTPSNKVTEKGKYVELRCDPISGHTALYWYRQSLGQGPEFLIYFQGTGAADDSGLPNDRFFAVRPEGSVSTLKIQRTERGDSAVYLCASSSTQGRNTEAFFGQGTRLTVV.

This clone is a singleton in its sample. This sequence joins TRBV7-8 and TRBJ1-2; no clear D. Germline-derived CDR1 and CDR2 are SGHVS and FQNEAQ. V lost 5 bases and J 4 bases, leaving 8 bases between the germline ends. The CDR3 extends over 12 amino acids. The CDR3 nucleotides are TGTGCCAGCAGCCCGACACTCTATGGCTACACCTTC. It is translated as CASSPTLYGYTF.

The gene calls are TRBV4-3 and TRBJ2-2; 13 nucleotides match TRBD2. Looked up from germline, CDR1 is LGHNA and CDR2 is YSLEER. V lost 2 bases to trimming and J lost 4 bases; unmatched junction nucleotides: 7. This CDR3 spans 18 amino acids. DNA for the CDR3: TGCGCCAGCAGCCAACGACTAGCGGGGGGCCCCTCCACCGGGGAGCTGTTTTTT. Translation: CASSQRLAGGPSTGELFF.

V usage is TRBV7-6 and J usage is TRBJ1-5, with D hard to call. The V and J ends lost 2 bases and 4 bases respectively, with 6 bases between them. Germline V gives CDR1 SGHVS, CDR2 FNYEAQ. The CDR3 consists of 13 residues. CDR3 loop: CASSLSGNQPQHF. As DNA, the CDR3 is TGTGCCAGCAGCTTATCCGGGAATCAGCCCCAGCATTTT.

The CDR3 nucleotides read TGTGCCAGCAGCTTAGACCAGAATCAGCCCCAGCATTTT. Protein sequence: CASSLDQNQPQHF. The chain couples TRBV7-2 to TRBJ1-5; D gene ambiguous. Germline V gene sequence: CDR1 SGHTA, CDR2 FQGNSA. V dropped 1 base and J dropped 4 bases, with 5 bases sitting between them. The CDR3 totals 13 residues.

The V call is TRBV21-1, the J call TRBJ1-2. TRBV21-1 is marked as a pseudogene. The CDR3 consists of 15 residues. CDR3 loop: CASWAGGPWAYGYTF. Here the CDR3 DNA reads TGTGCCAGCTGGGCCGGGGGACCCTGGGCCTATGGCTACACCTTC.

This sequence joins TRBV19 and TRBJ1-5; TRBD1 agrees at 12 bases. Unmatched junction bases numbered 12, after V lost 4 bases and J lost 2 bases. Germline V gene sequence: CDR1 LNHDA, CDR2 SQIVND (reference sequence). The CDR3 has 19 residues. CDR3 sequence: CASSTPGTGGYGGNQPQHF. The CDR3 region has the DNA TGTGCCAGTAGTACCCCCGGGACAGGGGGCTATGGGGGCAATCAGCCCCAGCATTTT.

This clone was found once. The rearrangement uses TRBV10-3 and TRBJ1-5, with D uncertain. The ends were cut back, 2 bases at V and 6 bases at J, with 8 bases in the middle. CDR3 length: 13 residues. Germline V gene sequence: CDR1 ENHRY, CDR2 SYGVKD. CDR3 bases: TGTGCCATCAGTGAGGGCAGATCTCAGCCCCAGCATTTT. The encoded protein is CAISEGRSQPQHF.

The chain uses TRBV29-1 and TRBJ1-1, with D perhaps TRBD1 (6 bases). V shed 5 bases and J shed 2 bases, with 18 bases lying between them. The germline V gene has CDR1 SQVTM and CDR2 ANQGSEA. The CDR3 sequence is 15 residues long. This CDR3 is CSVCIRGSSNTEAFF. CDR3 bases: TGCAGCGTTTGCATCAGGGGTAGTTCCAACACTGAAGCTTTCTTT. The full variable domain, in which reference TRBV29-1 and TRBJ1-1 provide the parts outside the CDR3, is SAVISQKPSRDICQRGTSLTIQCQVDSQVTMMFWYRQQPGQSLTLIATANQGSEATYESGFVIDKFPISRPNLTFSTLTVSNMSPEDSSIYLCSVCIRGSSNTEAFFGQGTRLTVV.